The rows below give T cell receptor beta chains drawn from one sample of a study of shared clonotypes between healthy human individuals. Data came from immunoSEQ multiplex PCR; TCRdb stores just in-frame clones and leaves some out. The sample lists more than 2 million clones; 90% to 95% were seen once. Sequenced: naive CD4+ T cells sorted from blood. These receptors were collected from a man younger than 35 in good health. Each CDR3 is given with its conserved first and last residue. The order of the fields is J gene, D gene, V gene, clone size, CDR3 DNA, CDR3 protein. D genes are given only for firm matches. The size field is filled for only some rows; it gives once, few, many or a size class.

J: TRBJ1-2; D: .; V: TRBV6-6; size: .; DNA: TGTGCCAGCAGTTCTCCCCCTAACTATGGCTACACCTTC; CDR3: CASSSPPNYGYTF
J: TRBJ2-7; D: TRBD1; V: TRBV11-2; size: .; DNA: TGTGCCAGTTCAGGGGGCCCCGAGCAGTACTTC; CDR3: CASSGGPEQYF
J: TRBJ2-1; D: .; V: TRBV30; size: .; DNA: TGTGCCTGTTCAAGGGGAATCTACAATGAGCAGTTCTTC; CDR3: CACSRGIYNEQFF
J: TRBJ1-1; D: .; V: TRBV28; size: .; DNA: TGTGCCAGCACCTCAATGTGGATGAACACTGAAGCTTTCTTT; CDR3: CASTSMWMNTEAFF
J: TRBJ2-7; D: .; V: TRBV5-4; size: .; DNA: TGTGCCAGCAGCTTGGTAGGAGCGGGCTCCTACGAGCAGTACTTC; CDR3: CASSLVGAGSYEQYF
J: TRBJ2-3; D: .; V: TRBV18; size: once; DNA: TGTGCCAGCTCACCTATTCAGGGCACAGATACGCAGTATTTT; CDR3: CASSPIQGTDTQYF
J: TRBJ1-1; D: .; V: TRBV9; size: .; DNA: TGTGCCAGCAGCGTATCCCCGACAGGTCACACTGAAGCTTTCTTT; CDR3: CASSVSPTGHTEAFF
J: TRBJ1-2; D: TRBD1; V: TRBV9; size: .; DNA: TGTGCCAGCACGACAGGGATCGAGAACTATGGCTACACCTTC; CDR3: CASTTGIENYGYTF
J: TRBJ1-2; D: .; V: TRBV10-3; size: .; DNA: TGTGCCATCAGTGAGGCAGCTACTAACTATGGCTACACCTTC; CDR3: CAISEAATNYGYTF
J: TRBJ2-5; D: .; V: TRBV19; size: .; DNA: TGTGCCAGTAGTATCCGTTACCAAGAGACCCAGTACTTC; CDR3: CASSIRYQETQYF
J: TRBJ2-7; D: .; V: TRBV29-1; size: .; DNA: TGCAGCGTCAGGGGAACCGGGTCCTACGAGCAGTACTTC; CDR3: CSVRGTGSYEQYF
J: TRBJ2-3; D: TRBD1; V: TRBV5-1; size: .; DNA: TGCGCCAGCAGCGCGACAGGGGGAGGAACAGATACGCAGTATTTT; CDR3: CASSATGGGTDTQYF
J: TRBJ2-7; D: .; V: TRBV9; size: .; DNA: TGTGCCAGCAGCGTAGAACAGTCCTCCTACGAGCAGTACTTC; CDR3: CASSVEQSSYEQYF
J: TRBJ2-7; D: TRBD2; V: TRBV5-1; size: .; DNA: TGCGCCAGTGCTCGACTAGCGGCCTACGAGCAGTACTTC; CDR3: CASARLAAYEQYF
J: TRBJ2-5; D: .; V: TRBV5-1; size: .; DNA: TGCGCCAGCAGCTTAATCGACAGGAGGGAGACCCAGTACTTC; CDR3: CASSLIDRRETQYF
J: TRBJ1-3; D: .; V: TRBV10-2; size: .; DNA: TGCGCCAGCAGTGAAGGAGGAAACACCATATATTTT; CDR3: CASSEGGNTIYF
J: TRBJ2-7; D: .; V: TRBV7-5; size: .; DNA: TGTGCCAGAAGCCCAGGACAGCTCTACGAGCAGTACTTC; CDR3: CARSPGQLYEQYF
J: TRBJ2-7; D: .; V: TRBV10-2; size: .; DNA: TGCGCCAGCAGGGGGGAAGGCCCAGGACTATCTTTCTACGAGCAGTACTTC; CDR3: CASRGEGPGLSFYEQYF
J: TRBJ2-2; D: .; V: TRBV5-4; size: .; DNA: TGTGCCAGCAGCTTGGTGGGCGGGCCGAACACCGGGGAGCTGTTTTTT; CDR3: CASSLVGGPNTGELFF
J: TRBJ2-7; D: TRBD2; V: TRBV4-3; size: .; DNA: TGCGCCAGCAGCCAAGGGTTTGGCAGCGGGAGCTCCTACGAGCAGTACTTC; CDR3: CASSQGFGSGSSYEQYF
J: TRBJ2-3; D: .; V: TRBV7-6; size: .; DNA: TGTGCCAGCAGCTTAGGACTAGTCACAGATACGCAGTATTTT; CDR3: CASSLGLVTDTQYF
J: TRBJ1-2; D: .; V: TRBV14; size: .; DNA: TGTGCCAGCAGCCGGGGACCGTTCTATGGCTACACCTTC; CDR3: CASSRGPFYGYTF
J: TRBJ2-5; D: .; V: TRBV30; size: .; DNA: TGTGCCTGGAACAATGGGGGGACCCAGTACTTC; CDR3: CAWNNGGTQYF